The next 12 T cell receptor beta chains were all read from a single sample in a study of cytomegalovirus exposure and HLA in healthy donors. The primer mix had 60 Vbeta and 13 Jbeta primers. Repertoires were generated with immunoSEQ multiplex PCR, while TCRdb's copy carries only in-frame clones and drops some. In the table there are some 150,000 clones, approximately 78% of which are singletons. Material for sequencing was PBMCs. All receptors derive from a woman between 18 and 30 years old in good health and CMV-seronegative.

This sequence joins TRBV13 and TRBJ1-1; D call uncertain. Germline V gene sequence: CDR1 PRHDT, CDR2 FYEKMQ (reference sequence). V shed 2 bases and J shed 4 bases, with 8 bases lying between them. The CDR3 runs to 13 residues. The CDR3 DNA sequence: TGTGCCAGCAGCTTACCGGGGAGCACTGAAGCTTTCTTT. Its protein is CASSLPGSTEAFF.

The chain recombines TRBV5-6 with TRBJ1-4; the D is unclear. CDR1 and CDR2 (germline): SGHDT, YYEEEE. The CDR3 is 14 amino acids. The V gene lost 0 bases and the J gene lost 4 bases, with 7 bases spanning the gap. The CDR3 spells CASSLGRLNEKLFF. The CDR3 region has the DNA TGTGCCAGCAGCTTGGGCAGACTTAATGAAAAACTGTTTTTT.

This clone was detected only a few times. V is TRBV10-1 and J is TRBJ2-7, with 8 bases aligning to TRBD1. This CDR3 contains 16 residues. Germline V lookup: CDR1 WNHNN, CDR2 SYGVQD (reference sequence). V was clipped by 2 bases and J by 1 base; unmatched bases: 7. The CDR3 here is CASSEVKRDRSYEQYF. DNA of the CDR3: TGCGCCAGCAGTGAGGTGAAACGGGACAGGTCCTACGAGCAGTACTTC.

The CDR3 here is CASSVRDTGELFF. CDR3 nucleotides: TGTGCCAGCAGTGTCAGGGACACCGGGGAGCTGTTTTTT. This chain joins TRBV2 and TRBJ2-2; D is perhaps TRBD1 (5 bases). CDR1 SNHLY and CDR2 FYNNEI come from the germline V gene. This CDR3 spans 13 amino acids. The V gene lost 4 bases and the J gene lost 3 bases, with 6 bases spanning the gap.

The chain links TRBV7-2 to TRBJ1-5; tentatively, D is TRBD1 (5 bases). This CDR3 region has 13 residues. Trimming removed 7 bases at V and 7 bases at J, with 14 bases between. The V gene's germline CDR1 is SGHTA and CDR2 FQGNSA. The CDR3 bases are TGTGCCAGCACCACAGACCGGGGGCAGCCCCAGCATTTT. It encodes CASTTDRGQPQHF.

The chain joins TRBV10-3 to TRBJ2-1; D might be TRBD2 (5 bases). V was clipped by 2 bases and J by 7 bases, with 6 bases between them. From germline, CDR1 is ENHRY and CDR2 SYGVKD. This CDR3 has 12 amino acids. Here the CDR3 reads CAISERRNEQFF. The CDR3 DNA follows: TGTGCCATCAGTGAGAGGAGGAATGAGCAGTTCTTC.

The chain carries TRBV5-1 and TRBJ2-2; 7 bases fit TRBD1. Germline values: CDR1 SGHRS, CDR2 YFSETQ. With V trimmed by 4 bases and J by 2 bases, 2 bases remained unmatched. The CDR3 runs to 14 residues. The DNA for the CDR3 is TGCGCCAGCAGCCGGGACAGCAACACCGGGGAGCTGTTTTTT. Its translation is CASSRDSNTGELFF.

This clone has a handful of counts. The chain employs TRBV28 and TRBJ1-5, with D perhaps TRBD1 (5 bases). From germline, CDR1 is MDHEN and CDR2 SYDVKM. The ends were cut back, 7 bases at V and 2 bases at J, with 15 bases in the middle. The CDR3 is 15 amino acids. CDR3: CASTPGAPGNQPQHF. The CDR3, as DNA: TGTGCCAGCACCCCTGGGGCCCCCGGCAATCAGCCCCAGCATTTT. Complete variable domain (other parts from reference TRBV28 and TRBJ1-5): DVKVTQSSRYLVKRTGEKVFLECVQDMDHENMFWYRQDPGLGLRLIYFSYDVKMKEKGDIPEGYSVSREKKERFSLILESASTNQTSMYLCASTPGAPGNQPQHFGDGTRLSIL.

There are a few counts of this clone. In DNA, the CDR3 is TGCGCCAGCAGCTTGGACAGGGGGGTCTACAATGAGCAGTTCTTC. Its protein product is CASSLDRGVYNEQFF. The V call is TRBV5-1, the J call TRBJ2-1; 8 positions match TRBD1. The V segment lost 0 bases and the J segment 3 bases; nucleotides outside the gene matches: 2. The CDR3 loop spans 15 amino acids. Looked up from germline, CDR1 is SGHRS and CDR2 is YFSETQ.

A few counts support this clone. The CDR3 DNA reads as TGTGCCAGCAGTGAACAGGGGCCCGATCATTACAATGAGCAGTTCTTC. Translating gives CASSEQGPDHYNEQFF. This rearrangement joins TRBV6-4 to TRBJ2-1; TRBD1 agrees at 7 bases. CDR1 and CDR2 from the germline V gene are MRHNA and SNTAGT. Trimming removed 3 bases from V and 4 bases from J; junction bases left unmatched: 9. The CDR3 contains 16 residues.

This clone came up a few times. This rearrangement joins TRBV6-1 to TRBJ2-7, with 8 positions matching TRBD2. The CDR3 spans 12 residues. The germline gives CDR1 MNHNS, CDR2 SASEGT. After removal of 8 bases from V and 4 bases from J, the junction contained 4 bases not matched to a gene. In nucleotides, the CDR3 is TGTGCCAGCGGGACTAGTACGTACGAGCAGTACTTC. This gives the protein CASGTSTYEQYF.

This clone appeared a few times. This rearrangement joins TRBV5-6 to TRBJ2-7; a weak D match, TRBD1 (5 bases). CDR3 length: 14 residues. The germline V and J ends were trimmed by 0 bases and 0 bases, with 7 bases remaining between them. CDR1 SGHDT and CDR2 YYEEEE come from the germline V gene. The CDR3 region has the DNA TGTGCCAGCAGCTTGGGGACATCCTCCTACGAGCAGTACTTC. Its protein is CASSLGTSSYEQYF.